A single T cell receptor beta chain is shown here with its context. This sample was included in a study of blood T cell repertoires in COVID-19. Study context: The study drew acute and convalescent COVID-19 samples from the United States, Italy and Spain. Sources were T cells, B-cell-depleted T cells, or PBMCs; the material itself was cDNA or gDNA.

This CDR3 region has 14 residues. In germline, CDR1 is MNHEY, CDR2 SVGAGI. V shed 4 bases and J 3 bases; nucleotides not matched to a gene: 5. Authors' processing steps: The assay estimated nucleated cells by amplifying reference gene primers. Libraries were prepared by immunoSEQ multiplex PCR; TCRdb keeps only in-frame clonotypes and omits some of them. V, J and clone size are taken as reported in that table, and D and trimming were inferred from the DNA itself. The table has 95,000 to 110,000 clones, 75% to 90% seen once. The chain uses TRBV6-5 and TRBJ2-7, with TRBD1 matching 8 bases. The receptor was isolated from a man in his forties or fifties with acute or convalescent COVID-19. Sequencing was carried out using peripheral blood. CDR3 in amino acids: CASSLDRGSYEQYF. The CDR3 nucleotides read TGTGCCAGCAGTTTAGACAGGGGAAGCTACGAGCAGTACTTC.